The clone carrying this TCR beta chain was seen more than once but under ten times. Its antigen is unknown. The source of the sample is a study of vaccination effects on CD4 cells after COVID-19. At the level of the study: Two-dose BNT162b2 or mRNA-1273 vaccination was given to participants. Points from the study as a whole: There was only 1 of 255 vaccine-induced clones in healthy vaccinees that cross-reacted with common cold coronaviruses.

Germline assignment: CDR1 DFQATT and CDR2 SNEGSKA (reference sequence). The CDR3 is 13 residues long. Trimming cost V 3 bases and J 4 bases, with 12 bases left between them. Using viral peptide pools, the ViraFEST assay grew out antigen-specific CD4+ T cells prior to sequencing. CD4+ T cell isolation took place after 10 days of culture. Vaccinees lacked prior SARS-CoV-2 infection and tested negative for nucleocapsid antibodies. It was with about 9.3 IU/ml IL-2 and around 10 ug/ml peptides that some 1.8 million PBMC per well were cultured. Half-medium changes using IL-2 medium occurred on days 3 and 7. Sequencing used immunoSEQ multiplex PCR; TCRdb keeps in-frame clones, though not all of them. In the table there are around 45,000 clones, roughly four fifths of which are singletons.

The receptor was derived from a human donor who received a COVID-19 vaccine. The V and J genes are TRBV20-1 and TRBJ1-1; D uncertain. Sequences were derived from CD4+ T cells from PBMCs cultured with SARS-CoV-2 spike peptides, sampled before COVID-19 vaccination. As DNA, the CDR3 is TGCAGTGCTAGTATGAGGGCAGGCACTGAAGCTTTCTTT. Its protein is CSASMRAGTEAFF.